A single T cell receptor (beta chain) is shown here with its context. The antigen is not known. At one of its ends the junction is not consistent with the germline gene, which may arise from a read error. The entry originates in a study of T cell repertoires in cytomegalovirus infection. TCRdb passed the reads through MiXCR, listing each CDR3 protein once. The top ten clones hold 11% to 15% of a sample with approximately 910,000 distinct CDR3 sequences, 30% to 40% of them seen once. The germline CDR1 and CDR2 sequences are LGHNA and YSLEER. CDR3 length: 15 amino acids. Specimen: cultured CD8+ T cells from PBMCs, collected from culture after CMV antigen stimulation. The sequence derives from a human donor in good health (CMV status not recorded). Some clones in this sample may be carry-over from other donors' samples. This chain joins TRBV4-3 and TRBJ2-6; D ambiguous. The CDR3 here is CAGSQDISGANVLTF. In DNA, the CDR3 is TGCGCCGGCAGCCAAGATATATCTGGGGCCAACGTCCTGACTTTC.